One and the same sample provided the 27 T cell receptor beta chains below, sequenced in a study of blood T cell repertoires in COVID-19. The protocol was immunoSEQ multiplex PCR, while the TCRdb copy is restricted to in-frame clones and leaves out a portion. The sample has under 450,000 clones; about 89% are singletons. The specimen sequenced was PBMCs or T cells enriched from blood (not recorded which). The receptors derive from a man aged 25-45 years who had recovered from COVID-19.

The rearrangement links TRBV2 to TRBJ1-1; D is possibly TRBD1 (5 bases). This CDR3 comprises 11 residues. The germline gives CDR1 SNHLY, CDR2 FYNNEI. The V gene lost 4 bases and the J gene lost 7 bases, with 7 bases spanning the gap. The CDR3 sequence is CASSAGIEAFF. The CDR3 DNA reads as TGTGCCAGCAGTGCAGGGATTGAAGCTTTCTTT.

The V gene is TRBV10-3, the J gene TRBJ2-2, with D unclear. The CDR3 loop spans 14 amino acids. Trimming stripped 10 bases from V and 1 base from J, with 13 bases between. Germline V gene sequence: CDR1 ENHRY, CDR2 SYGVKD. The CDR3 spells CATSVAGNTGELFF. In DNA, the CDR3 is TGTGCCACCTCTGTTGCAGGGAACACCGGGGAGCTGTTTTTT.

The chain joins TRBV19 to TRBJ2-1; a weak D match, TRBD2 (6 bases). V shed 6 bases and J shed 10 bases, with 13 bases lying between them. The length of the CDR3 is 12 residues. Germline CDR1 LNHDA, CDR2 SQIVND (reference sequence). CDR3 DNA: TGTGCCAGTAGAAACACAGGAGGGGAGCAGTTCTTC. It yields the protein CASRNTGGEQFF.

This chain uses TRBV6-5 with TRBJ2-4, with D perhaps matching TRBD2 (5 bases). This CDR3 comprises 11 residues. Germline CDR1 reads MNHEY; CDR2 reads SVGAGI. Trimming took off 2 bases at V and 10 bases at J, with 6 bases between the two ends. The CDR3 sequence is CASSYREIQYF. CDR3 sequence (DNA): TGTGCCAGCAGTTACAGGGAGATTCAGTACTTC.

Comments on this clone: One end of the junction is discordant with germline, which a read error may explain. The chain couples TRBV2 to TRBJ1-2, with D unresolved. CDR1 and CDR2 from the germline V gene are SNHLY and FYNNEI. This CDR3 spans 9 amino acids. CDR3 sequence (DNA): TGTGCCAGCAGTGAACGGGTTATCTTC. Encoded protein: CASSERVIF.

The chain employs TRBV6-6 and TRBJ1-3; D unresolved. This CDR3 is built from 14 residues. The V gene lost 8 bases and the J gene lost 4 bases, with 15 bases spanning the gap. In germline, CDR1 is MNHNY, CDR2 SVGAGI (reference sequence). As DNA, the CDR3 is TGTGCCAGCCTTTCCTCCTCAGTGGGAAACACCATATATTTT. Residues: CASLSSSVGNTIYF.

The chain combines TRBV7-2 with TRBJ2-1; maybe TRBD2 (8 bases). The germline gives CDR1 SGHTA, CDR2 FQGNSA. The CDR3 is made up of 15 amino acids. The V end was cut by 5 bases, the J end by 2 bases, with 13 bases between. The CDR3 DNA reads TGTGCCAGCAGCCCCGGGAGGGGGCCCTACAATGAGCAGTTCTTC. It yields the protein CASSPGRGPYNEQFF.

The chain is built from TRBV4-1 and TRBJ2-1; 7 nucleotides agree with TRBD1. This CDR3 comprises 15 residues. Germline V CDR1 and CDR2: MGHRA, YSYEKL. Trimming removed 4 bases from V and 6 bases from J; junction bases left unmatched: 9. Here the CDR3 reads CASSPRDRETNEQFF. The CDR3 region has the DNA TGCGCCAGCAGCCCCCGGGACAGAGAAACCAATGAGCAGTTCTTC.

V gene TRBV11-2 combines with J gene TRBJ2-2, with TRBD2 identical over 12 bases. This CDR3 contains 17 residues. The V gene's germline CDR1 is SGHAT and CDR2 FQNNGV. The junction had 10 bases not matched to a gene; V was cut back by 4 bases and J by 7 bases. Written as DNA, the CDR3 is TGTGCCAGCAGCTCCCTAGCGGGGGGGCCGAAAATCGGGGAGCTGTTTTTT. It specifies CASSSLAGGPKIGELFF.

The CDR3 spells CASRSSGTGGLSGNTIYF. In nucleotides, the CDR3 is TGTGCCAGCAGATCATCCGGGACAGGGGGACTCTCTGGAAACACCATATATTTT. The chain carries TRBV7-6 and TRBJ1-3, with 11 bases lining up with TRBD1. J gave up 0 bases and V 6 bases, and 10 bases lay outside the gene matches. There are 18 residues in the CDR3. From germline, CDR1 is SGHVS and CDR2 FNYEAQ.

The V call is TRBV14, the J call TRBJ1-1; D remains ambiguous. This CDR3 has 14 amino acids. V was pared by 0 bases and J by 4 bases, with 9 bases between. Germline V gene lookup returns CDR1 SGHDN and CDR2 FVKESK. In DNA form, the CDR3 reads TGTGCCAGCAGCCAAGAAGCACGGGGCACTGAAGCTTTCTTT. Its protein product is CASSQEARGTEAFF.

As for this clone: The same CDR3 also results from other DNA sequences found in this sample. The chain links TRBV7-9 to TRBJ1-1, with no clear D. Germline lookup yields CDR1 SEHNR and CDR2 FQNEAQ (reference sequence). With 1 base removed from V and 1 base from J, the gap between germline ends came to 7 bases. This CDR3 has 14 amino acids. CDR3 protein: CASSLVGRNTEAFF. The CDR3 DNA reads TGTGCCAGCAGCTTAGTGGGCAGGAACACTGAAGCTTTCTTT.

This clone was seen only a few times. The V gene is TRBV19, the J gene TRBJ2-2; no reliable D call. CDR1 and CDR2 (germline): LNHDA, SQIVND (reference sequence). Trimming left V 10 bases short and J 1 base short, with 7 bases between. The CDR3 has 12 residues. Here the CDR3 DNA reads TGTGCCACCAACTGGAACACCGGGGAGCTGTTTTTT. Its translation: CATNWNTGELFF.

The rearrangement uses TRBV7-2 and TRBJ2-1; a possible D gene is TRBD1 (5 bases). V was shortened by 5 bases and J by 0 bases, with 11 bases between the two germline ends. The CDR3 is 15 residues long. The germline V gene encodes CDR1 SGHTA and CDR2 FQGNSA. This chain's CDR3 is CASSRDRNSYNEQFF. Written as DNA, the CDR3 is TGTGCCAGCAGCCGCGACAGAAACTCCTACAATGAGCAGTTCTTC.

This clone was seen a single time. This chain links TRBV5-1 with TRBJ1-3, with D unclear. V was shortened by 7 bases and J by 0 bases, with 26 bases between the two germline ends. Germline V CDR1 and CDR2: SGHRS, YFSETQ. The CDR3 covers 19 residues. This CDR3 reads CASRPSIPTGRNSGNTIYF. The CDR3 DNA follows: TGCGCCAGCCGTCCATCTATTCCGACGGGAAGGAACTCTGGAAACACCATATATTTT.

This rearrangement joins TRBV11-3 to TRBJ2-5; 11 bases map to TRBD1. Looked up from germline, CDR1 is SGHNT and CDR2 is YENEEA. Germline trimming cut 1 base from V and 5 bases from J; bases unmatched to any gene: 6. CDR3 length: 16 amino acids. CDR3 sequence: CASSLAGQGAWETQYF. In nucleotides, the CDR3 is TGTGCCAGCAGCTTAGCTGGACAGGGGGCTTGGGAGACCCAGTACTTC.

The chain has TRBV9 and TRBJ1-2; possibly TRBD1 for D (5 bases). The CDR3 is 14 amino acids. V lost 8 bases to trimming and J lost 4 bases, with 18 bases between them. Germline V gene lookup returns CDR1 SGDLS and CDR2 YYNGEE. CDR3 in DNA: TGTGCCAGGGGGGAGGGTGAGGGAAGCTATGGCTACACCTTC. Amino acids: CARGEGEGSYGYTF.

As DNA, the CDR3 is TGTGCCATCAGTGCCGGACAGGTGAACACTGAAGCTTTCTTT. It encodes CAISAGQVNTEAFF. The chain combines TRBV10-3 with TRBJ1-1; 7 bases are shared with TRBD1. CDR1 and CDR2 (germline): ENHRY, SYGVKD. V trimming: 4 bases; J trimming: 0 bases; junction bases outside the gene matches: 2. This CDR3 has 14 amino acids.

The chain joins TRBV20-1 to TRBJ2-3; D gene ambiguous. V lost 3 bases and J 4 bases, leaving 8 bases between the germline ends. The CDR3 length is 12 residues. Germline-derived CDR1 and CDR2 are DFQATT and SNEGSKA (reference sequence). The CDR3 spells CSASRSADTQYF. CDR3 DNA sequence: TGCAGTGCTAGTAGGAGTGCAGATACGCAGTATTTT.

A few counts support this clone. The V and J genes are TRBV9 and TRBJ2-4; D is possibly TRBD1 (6 bases). Trimming left V 0 bases short and J 5 bases short, with 6 bases between. The CDR3 contains 13 residues. Germline V CDR1 and CDR2: SGDLS, YYNGEE. This chain's CDR3 is CASSVGTENIQYF. The CDR3 region has the DNA TGTGCCAGCAGCGTAGGGACAGAAAACATTCAGTACTTC.

The gene calls are TRBV3-1 (or the pseudogene TRBV3-2) and TRBJ1-2; TRBD1 might be the D (5 bases). The CDR3 covers 13 residues. Germline V gene sequence: CDR1 LGHDT, CDR2 YNNKEL (reference sequence). V lost 3 bases and J 6 bases, leaving 11 bases between the germline ends. The CDR3 DNA follows: TGTGCCAGCAGCCATGTACCAGGGAATGGCTACACCTTC. The encoded protein is CASSHVPGNGYTF.

This clone turned up a few times. The V gene is TRBV4-3, the J gene TRBJ2-7; TRBD1 is a possible D gene (5 bases). Trimming took off 3 bases at V and 3 bases at J, with 15 bases between the two ends. Germline V gene sequence: CDR1 LGHNA, CDR2 YSLEER. This CDR3 has 15 amino acids. CDR3 residues: CASSHAADTFYEQYF. CDR3 DNA: TGCGCCAGCAGCCACGCCGCGGACACCTTCTACGAGCAGTACTTC.

The V call is TRBV7-9, the J call TRBJ1-1; TRBD1 matches at 7 bases. The germline gives CDR1 SEHNR, CDR2 FQNEAQ (reference sequence). This CDR3 has 15 residues. Unmatched junction bases numbered 7, after V lost 5 bases and J lost 1 base. CDR3 protein: CASSEWTGANTEAFF. CDR3 bases: TGTGCCAGCAGCGAGTGGACAGGTGCGAACACTGAAGCTTTCTTT.

The J gene is TRBJ2-2, the V gene TRBV5-6, with TRBD2 as a possible D gene (5 bases). The germline V gene encodes CDR1 SGHDT and CDR2 YYEEEE. The CDR3 consists of 14 residues. V shed 2 bases and J shed 3 bases, with 8 bases lying between them. CDR3 in amino acids: CASSLAGDTGELFF. For the CDR3, the DNA is TGTGCCAGCAGCTTAGCCGGGGACACCGGGGAGCTGTTTTTT.

This chain links TRBV9 with TRBJ1-2; no clear D. The V gene's germline CDR1 is SGDLS and CDR2 YYNGEE. The V end was cut by 0 bases, the J end by 6 bases, with 12 bases between. The CDR3 spans 14 residues. CDR3: CASSVDGLGDGYTF. CDR3 nucleotide sequence: TGTGCCAGCAGCGTAGACGGGCTGGGAGATGGCTACACCTTC.

This clone appeared a few times. The same CDR3 also results from other DNA sequences found in this sample. The rearrangement joins TRBV3-1 (or the pseudogene TRBV3-2) to TRBJ1-1; TRBD1 might be the D (5 bases). Germline CDR1 and CDR2: LGHDT and YNNKEL (reference sequence). This CDR3 has 14 amino acids. The V end lost 2 bases, the J end lost 1 base, and 8 bases lay between the germline ends. CDR3 residues: CASSQRQGNTEAFF. CDR3 DNA sequence: TGTGCCAGCAGCCAAAGGCAGGGGAACACTGAAGCTTTCTTT.

V gene TRBV5-1 combines with J gene TRBJ1-4, with TRBD1 matching 7 bases. Germline V gives CDR1 SGHRS, CDR2 YFSETQ. V gave up 4 bases and J gave up 4 bases; unmatched junction bases: 7. The CDR3 extends over 15 amino acids. CDR3 region: CASSKGQTYNEKLFF. Here the CDR3 DNA reads TGCGCCAGCAGCAAGGGACAGACATATAATGAAAAACTGTTTTTT.